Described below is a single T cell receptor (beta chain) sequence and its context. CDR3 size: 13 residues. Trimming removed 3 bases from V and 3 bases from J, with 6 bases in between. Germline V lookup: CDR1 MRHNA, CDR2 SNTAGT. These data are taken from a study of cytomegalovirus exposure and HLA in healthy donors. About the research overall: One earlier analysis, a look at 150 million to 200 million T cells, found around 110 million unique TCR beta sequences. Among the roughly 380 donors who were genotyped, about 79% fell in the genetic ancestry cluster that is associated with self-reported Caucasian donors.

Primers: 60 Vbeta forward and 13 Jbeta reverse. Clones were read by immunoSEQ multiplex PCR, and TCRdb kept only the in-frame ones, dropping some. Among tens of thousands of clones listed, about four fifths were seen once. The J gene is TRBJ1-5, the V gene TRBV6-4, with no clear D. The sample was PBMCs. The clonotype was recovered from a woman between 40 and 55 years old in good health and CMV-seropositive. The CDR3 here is CASSEQSNQPQHF. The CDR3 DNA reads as TGTGCCAGCAGTGAACAGTCCAATCAGCCCCAGCATTTT.